This TCR beta chain was found in a study of shared clonotypes between healthy human individuals. Germline CDR1 and CDR2: SGHRS and YFSETQ. With 4 bases removed from V and 4 bases from J, the gap between germline ends came to 12 bases. This CDR3 is built from 13 residues. The method was immunoSEQ multiplex PCR; TCRdb's version includes in-frame clones alone and lacks a portion of them. Of 560,000 or so clones in the sample, 96% were seen once. CD45RO-negative, CCR7-selected cells formed the naive CD8 fraction, which excluded terminally differentiated effector memory CD45RA+ cells. Sample: naive CD8+ T cells sorted from blood. The chain employs TRBV5-1 and TRBJ2-7, with D unclear. This sequence was found in a woman in her 30s in good health. CDR3: CASSDGSGYEQYF. The CDR3, as DNA: TGCGCCAGCAGCGACGGCTCAGGTTACGAGCAGTACTTC.